Presented here are 25 T cell receptor beta chains from one specimen sequenced in a study of T cells expressing NK-cell markers. TCRdb reanalyzed the 5' RACE reads, giving one entry per CDR3 protein sequence and no DNA. The data include around 260,000 distinct CDR3 sequences; the top ten clones carry 4% to 5%. What was sequenced was blood T cells: a sorted CD56 or NKG2C T cell subset, CD4+ or CD8+ T cells, or bulk PBMC T cells (not recorded which). All receptors derive from a woman between 18 and 70 years old in good health.

The gene calls are TRBV10-3 and TRBJ2-3. This CDR3 is 13 amino acids long. From germline, CDR1 is ENHRY and CDR2 SYGVKD. The CDR3 reads CAISDRVTDTQYF.

This rearrangement joins TRBV5-1 to TRBJ1-2. Germline V lookup: CDR1 SGHRS, CDR2 YFSETQ. CDR3 length: 14 residues. The CDR3 spells CASSLETAGNGYTF.

The CDR3 sequence: CASSQGAPLYNEQFF. This sequence joins TRBV23-1 and TRBJ2-1; TCRdb's assignment of TRBD1 cannot be checked, as there is no DNA. TRBV23-1 has ORF status, its function being uncertain. This CDR3 has 15 residues.

V and J are TRBV5-1 and TRBJ2-1; checking the TCRdb D call of TRBD1 is not possible without DNA. Germline V gene data show CDR1 as SGHRS and CDR2 as YFSETQ. The CDR3 contains 14 residues. The CDR3 sequence is CASSFDGTGGAKFF.

V and J are TRBV5-1 and TRBJ2-3. The germline CDR1 and CDR2 sequences are SGHRS and YFSETQ. CDR3 length: 14 residues. CDR3: CASSFGLTTDTQYF.

The V call is TRBV20-1, the J call TRBJ2-1; TCRdb picks TRBD1, but there is no DNA to check that call. This CDR3 contains 16 residues. The germline V gene encodes CDR1 DFQATT and CDR2 SNEGSKA (reference sequence). CDR3: CSAILDRGTRYNEQFF.

The chain joins TRBV5-1 to TRBJ2-5. There are 16 residues in the CDR3. Germline values: CDR1 SGHRS, CDR2 YFSETQ. Here the CDR3 reads CASSFRSALSRETQYF.

This chain joins TRBV4-2 and TRBJ2-5; TCRdb names TRBD1, which stays unverified in the absence of DNA. This CDR3 is 15 amino acids long. Per germline, CDR1 LGHNA and CDR2 YNFKEQ. The chain's CDR3 is CASRRGTDNKETQYF.

The rearrangement joins TRBV6-5 to TRBJ2-3; TCRdb names TRBD1, which stays unverified in the absence of DNA. Per the germline V gene, CDR1 is MNHEY and CDR2 is SVGAGI. The CDR3 runs 15 residues. The CDR3 protein is CASSYSRQGMDTQYF.

The V and J genes are TRBV29-1 and TRBJ1-5. The germline V gene has CDR1 SQVTM and CDR2 ANQGSEA. This CDR3 has 12 residues. CDR3 amino acids: CSVEDGNQPQHF.

The V and J genes are TRBV4-1 and TRBJ2-1. This CDR3 comprises 11 residues. Germline lookup yields CDR1 MGHRA and CDR2 YSYEKL. CDR3 protein: CASSYHNEQFF.

The rearrangement uses TRBV5-4 and TRBJ2-2; the D call of TRBD1 rests on TCRdb alone, since no DNA is present to check it. This CDR3 comprises 15 residues. Germline CDR1 is SGHNT and CDR2 is YYREEE (reference sequence). The chain's CDR3 is CASSFRAANTGELFF.

The rearrangement links TRBV7-9 to TRBJ1-5; TCRdb lists TRBD1, though no DNA is available to test this call. Germline CDR1 reads SEHNR; CDR2 reads FQNEAQ (reference sequence). There are 13 residues in the CDR3. This CDR3 reads CASTTTGNQPQHF.

J is TRBJ2-7 and V is TRBV6-1; TCRdb picks TRBD1, but there is no DNA to check that call. This CDR3 region has 13 residues. CDR1 MNHNS and CDR2 SASEGT come from the germline V gene. This chain's CDR3 is CASRMDNSYEQYF.

V gene TRBV6-1 combines with J gene TRBJ1-6; there is no DNA to check the TCRdb D call of TRBD1. Germline loops: CDR1 MNHNS, CDR2 SASEGT. The CDR3 is 14 amino acids. CDR3 in amino acids: CASRPTGQNSPLHF.

The rearrangement links TRBV27 to TRBJ2-5; lacking DNA, the TRBD1 call made by TCRdb goes unchecked. CDR1 is MNHEY and CDR2 is SMNVEV in the germline V gene (reference sequence). The CDR3 consists of 17 residues. CDR3 protein: CASSRGAVGTGQETQYF.

The chain couples TRBV5-1 to TRBJ1-2; as DNA is missing, the TRBD1 call by TCRdb cannot be tested. Germline CDR1 is SGHRS and CDR2 is YFSETQ. The CDR3 sequence is 15 residues long. The CDR3 region is CASNSGDRGPYGYTF.

The genes are TRBV6-1 and TRBJ1-5; TCRdb designates TRBD1, a call that cannot be tested without DNA. This CDR3 comprises 13 residues. The V gene's germline CDR1 is MNHNS and CDR2 SASEGT. The CDR3 spells CASTKDRGQPQHF.

The chain uses TRBV10-3 and TRBJ2-7. This CDR3 comprises 12 residues. Per the germline V gene, CDR1 is ENHRY and CDR2 is SYGVKD. The CDR3 sequence is CAISTQACEQYF.

V gene TRBV29-1 combines with J gene TRBJ2-7; TCRdb picks TRBD2, but there is no DNA to check that call. Germline CDR1 and CDR2: SQVTM and ANQGSEA. The CDR3 has 14 amino acids. CDR3 in amino acids: CSYATKLVDYEQYF.

The chain is built from TRBV29-1 and TRBJ1-4; lacking DNA, the TRBD1 call made by TCRdb goes unchecked. Germline lookup yields CDR1 SQVTM and CDR2 ANQGSEA. The CDR3 consists of 12 residues. This chain's CDR3 is CSVDHRTGGLFF.

This chain connects TRBV21-1 to TRBJ2-7; checking the TCRdb D call of TRBD1 is not possible without DNA. TRBV21-1 is a documented pseudogene. There are 14 residues in the CDR3. The CDR3 region is CASTGTGSSYEQYF.

J is TRBJ2-5 and V is TRBV20-1; TCRdb's D gene call, TRBD1, goes unchecked for lack of DNA. There are 14 residues in the CDR3. Germline CDR1 DFQATT, CDR2 SNEGSKA (reference sequence). The CDR3: CSALDRGRRETQYF.

The chain couples TRBV20-1 to TRBJ2-1; TCRdb names TRBD2, which stays unverified in the absence of DNA. The CDR3 has 17 residues. In germline, CDR1 is DFQATT, CDR2 SNEGSKA (reference sequence). The CDR3: CSARVASGGSSYNEQFF.

The chain joins TRBV6-1 to TRBJ1-4; TCRdb proposes TRBD1, but this gene call is untestable without DNA. Germline V lookup: CDR1 MNHNS, CDR2 SASEGT. This CDR3 comprises 16 residues. CDR3: CASRGRGRGVDEKLFF.